This passage covers 12 T cell receptor beta chains from one sample sequenced in a study of early T cells in non-severe SARS-CoV-2 infection. TCRdb re-called the 5' RACE reads with MiXCR, one entry per CDR3 protein. This table holds about 83,000 distinct CDR3 sequences, roughly 10% found once. The sequencing used whole blood, collected at baseline. The receptors shown here come from an adult who was a healthcare worker with PCR-confirmed SARS-CoV-2 infection or an uninfected control (not recorded which).

V gene TRBV3-1 combines with J gene TRBJ2-2, with 9 positions matching TRBD2. J gave up 0 bases and V 0 bases, and 2 bases lay outside the gene matches. Germline lookup yields CDR1 LGHDT and CDR2 YNNKEL (reference sequence). The CDR3 extends over 17 amino acids. The CDR3 sequence: CASSQDPSGANTGELFF. The DNA of the CDR3 is TGTGCCAGCAGCCAAGATCCTAGCGGGGCGAACACCGGGGAGCTGTTTTTT.

The chain links TRBV10-3 to TRBJ2-2; TRBD1 agrees at 9 bases. CDR1 and CDR2 (germline): ENHRY, SYGVKD. Germline trimming cut 6 bases from V and 5 bases from J; bases unmatched to any gene: 7. This CDR3 spans 15 amino acids. The CDR3 bases are TGTGCCATCAGCGGACAGGGGATAGGTACCGGGGAGCTGTTTTTT. Translating it yields CAISGQGIGTGELFF.

In its sample, this clonotype was seen many times. The junction departs from germline at one end; a sequencing error may be responsible. The chain carries TRBV6-1 and TRBJ2-1, with 10 bases aligning to TRBD2. Germline-derived CDR1 and CDR2 are MNHNS and SASEGT. This CDR3 comprises 15 residues. The CDR3 loop reads CASSQAGGGYNEQFF. The CDR3 bases are TGTGCCAGCAGTCAAGCGGGAGGGGGATACAATGAGCAGTTCTTC.

This clonotype was seen only a few times. The V and J genes are TRBV12-3 or TRBV12-4 and TRBJ2-2; 13 bases fit TRBD2. V dropped 6 bases and J dropped 5; count of bases not matched to a gene: 9. This CDR3 spans 17 amino acids. The DNA of the CDR3 is TGTGCCAGCAGCGGGGGACTAGCGGGATCCTGGACCGGGGAGCTGTTTTTT. Its protein product is CASSGGLAGSWTGELFF.

This clonotype has a handful of counts. This chain links TRBV11-2 with TRBJ2-1; perhaps TRBD2 as D (6 bases). Looked up from germline, CDR1 is SGHAT and CDR2 is FQNNGV. Trimming left V 5 bases short and J 13 bases short, with 15 bases between. The CDR3 runs 12 residues. CDR3: CASSPGTLLQFF. CDR3 bases: TGTGCCAGCAGCCCTGGGACTCTCCTCCAGTTCTTC. Full variable domain (outside the CDR3, taken from reference TRBV11-2 and TRBJ2-1): EAGVAQSPRYKIIEKRQSVAFWCNPISGHATLYWYQQILGQGPKLLIQFQNNGVVDDSQLPKDRFSAERLKGVDSTLKIQPAKLEDSAVYLCASSPGTLLQFFGPGTRLTVL.

This clonotype was seen ten or more times. This sequence joins TRBV5-6 and TRBJ1-1, with D unresolved. The CDR3 extends over 15 amino acids. CDR1 SGHDT and CDR2 YYEEEE come from the germline V gene. The V gene lost 1 base and the J gene lost 0 bases, with 10 bases spanning the gap. The CDR3 coding sequence is TGTGCCAGCAGCTTGCAAGGTGGGATGAACACTGAAGCTTTCTTT. It codes for CASSLQGGMNTEAFF. Using reference TRBV5-6 and TRBJ1-1 for the parts outside the CDR3, the full variable domain is DAGVTQSPTHLIKTRGQQVTLRCSPKSGHDTVSWYQQALGQGPQFIFQYYEEEERQRGNFPDRFSGHQFPNYSSELNVNALLLGDSALYLCASSLQGGMNTEAFFGQGTRLTVV.

This clonotype was counted ten times or more. The chain couples TRBV12-3 or TRBV12-4 to TRBJ2-1, with D unclear. This CDR3 is built from 14 residues. V was pared by 3 bases and J by 1 base, with 7 bases between. The CDR3 is CASSFTQSYNEQFF. The CDR3 bases are TGTGCCAGCAGTTTCACTCAGTCCTACAATGAGCAGTTCTTC.

This clonotype was seen many times. The V and J genes are TRBV10-3 and TRBJ2-2, with TRBD1 as a possible D gene (6 bases). Germline V gene data show CDR1 as ENHRY and CDR2 as SYGVKD. The CDR3 spans 14 residues. The V and J ends lost 7 bases and 6 bases respectively, with 15 bases between them. The CDR3 protein is CAITGQSRAGELFF. The CDR3 DNA is TGTGCCATCACTGGACAGAGCAGGGCCGGGGAGCTGTTTTTT.

This clonotype was seen only a few times. The chain couples TRBV7-2 to TRBJ2-1, with TRBD2 identical over 8 bases. CDR3 length equals 16 residues. Germline V gene data show CDR1 as SGHTA and CDR2 as FQGNSA. The J segment lost 8 bases and the V segment lost 2 bases, leaving 11 bases of the junction unmatched. The CDR3 region has the DNA TGTGCCAGCAGCTTACACGAGCGGGAGATATTCGATGAGCAGTTCTTC. This translates into CASSLHEREIFDEQFF.

By proportion, this clonotype is medium-sized. The chain uses TRBV7-9 and TRBJ1-2; TRBD1 is a possible D gene (5 bases). Per the germline V gene, CDR1 is SEHNR and CDR2 is FQNEAQ (reference sequence). V was cut by 5 bases and J by 8 bases, with 18 bases left in between. The CDR3 runs to 14 residues. The chain's CDR3 is CASSPGTDSRGYTF. Here the CDR3 DNA reads TGTGCCAGCAGCCCAGGGACCGACTCTCGAGGCTACACCTTC.

This clonotype was counted only a few times. V gene TRBV12-3 or TRBV12-4 combines with J gene TRBJ1-5; maybe TRBD1 (5 bases). The CDR3 is 12 residues long. The V and J ends lost 5 bases and 15 bases respectively, with 17 bases between them. Here the CDR3 reads CASSLWTRELHF. In DNA, the CDR3 is TGTGCCAGCAGTCTGTGGACACGGGAATTGCATTTT.

A few counts support this clonotype. The chain recombines TRBV28 with TRBJ2-7; 9 bases agree with TRBD2. Losses at the gene ends were 7 bases for V and 6 bases for J; bases not matched to a gene: 13. The CDR3 runs to 15 residues. Germline CDR1 and CDR2: MDHEN and SYDVKM. CDR3 in amino acids: CASTRRPAAGGEQYF. The DNA of the CDR3 is TGTGCCAGCACCCGTCGGCCCGCAGCGGGGGGCGAGCAGTACTTC.